This entry lists 32 T cell receptor beta chains sequenced from one sample in a study of blood T cell repertoires in COVID-19. The assay was immunoSEQ multiplex PCR, and TCRdb's table has in-frame clones only and misses some. The sample has 200,000 to 250,000 clones, 82% seen once. The sequenced sample consisted of PBMCs or T cells enriched from blood (not recorded which). These TCRs come from a woman aged 55-70 years who had recovered from COVID-19.

The chain couples TRBV5-1 to TRBJ2-7; 11 nucleotides match TRBD2. The CDR3 consists of 17 residues. Germline values: CDR1 SGHRS, CDR2 YFSETQ. The V and J ends lost 1 base and 0 bases, in that order; junction bases with no gene match: 6. Written as DNA, the CDR3 is TGCGCCAGCAGCTTGACTCTAGCGGGAGGCTTCTCCTACGAGCAGTACTTC. Protein product: CASSLTLAGGFSYEQYF.

This clone was seen only a few times. This chain connects TRBV19 to TRBJ2-1; 8 positions agree with TRBD2. Per the germline V gene, CDR1 is LNHDA and CDR2 is SQIVND (reference sequence). Germline trimming cut 2 bases from V and 8 bases from J; bases unmatched to any gene: 5. The CDR3 totals 14 residues. The CDR3 is CASSIRGGGYEQFF. In nucleotides, the CDR3 is TGTGCCAGTAGTATACGGGGGGGCGGCTATGAGCAGTTCTTC.

V is TRBV2 and J is TRBJ1-2, with 8 bases that match TRBD1. Germline-derived CDR1 and CDR2 are SNHLY and FYNNEI. V gave up 5 bases and J gave up 8 bases; unmatched junction bases: 13. The CDR3 loop spans 15 amino acids. This CDR3 is CASSYPQGTGWGYTF. DNA of the CDR3: TGTGCCAGCAGTTACCCCCAGGGGACAGGATGGGGCTACACCTTC.

The V call is TRBV5-1, the J call TRBJ2-3, with 7 bases lining up with TRBD2. The CDR3 is made up of 18 amino acids. Per the germline V gene, CDR1 is SGHRS and CDR2 is YFSETQ. The V gene end was trimmed by 10 bases and the J gene end by 0 bases; junction bases not matched to a gene: 20. CDR3 amino acids: CAGWGGRANTPSTDTQYF. The CDR3 DNA is TGCGCCGGATGGGGGGGACGCGCAAATACACCTAGCACAGATACGCAGTATTTT. Using reference TRBV5-1 and TRBJ2-3 for the parts outside the CDR3, the full variable domain is KAGVTQTPRYLIKTRGQQVTLSCSPISGHRSVSWYQQTPGQGLQFLFEYFSETQRNKGNFPGRFSGRQFSNSRSEMNVSTLELGDSALYLCAGWGGRANTPSTDTQYFGPGTRLTVL.

The rearrangement joins TRBV7-7 to TRBJ2-3, with D perhaps matching TRBD2 (6 bases). There are 16 residues in the CDR3. Germline V gene sequence: CDR1 SSHAT, CDR2 FNYEAQ (reference sequence). V was shortened by 2 bases and J by 0 bases, with 12 bases between the two germline ends. In DNA, the CDR3 is TGTGCCAGCAGCTTATTGGCAGCGGGTAGCACAGATACGCAGTATTTT. Translating it yields CASSLLAAGSTDTQYF. Using reference TRBV7-7 and TRBJ2-3 for the parts outside the CDR3, the full variable domain is GAGVSQSPRYKVTKRGQDVTLRCDPISSHATLYWYQQALGQGPEFLTYFNYEAQPDKSGLPSDRFSAERPEGSISTLTIQRTEQRDSAMYRCASSLLAAGSTDTQYFGPGTRLTVL.

V is TRBV4-3 and J is TRBJ1-5; D is undetermined. The CDR3 has 14 residues. From germline, CDR1 is LGHNA and CDR2 YSLEER. The V end lost 1 base, the J end lost 7 bases, and 11 bases lay between the germline ends. CDR3: CASSQVVIGQPQHF. CDR3 in DNA: TGCGCCAGCAGCCAAGTCGTCATCGGGCAGCCCCAGCATTTT.

The chain combines TRBV11-2 with TRBJ2-1, with TRBD2 matching over 8 bases. The V segment lost 1 base and the J segment 8 bases; nucleotides outside the gene matches: 7. The CDR3 is made up of 15 amino acids. Germline CDR1 is SGHAT and CDR2 is FQNNGV. The CDR3 sequence: CASSLVLAGRDEQFF. The DNA for the CDR3 is TGTGCCAGCAGCTTAGTGTTAGCGGGAAGGGATGAGCAGTTCTTC.

The gene calls are TRBV13 and TRBJ1-4, with 8 bases lining up with TRBD1. Germline assignment: CDR1 PRHDT and CDR2 FYEKMQ (reference sequence). The CDR3 runs 16 residues. The J segment lost 3 bases and the V segment lost 4 bases, leaving 7 bases of the junction unmatched. Here the CDR3 reads CASSSNRGYANEKLFF. CDR3 in DNA: TGTGCCAGCAGCTCGAACAGGGGGTATGCTAATGAAAAACTGTTTTTT.

The chain joins TRBV5-1 to TRBJ2-2, with 10 bases fitting TRBD2. Germline CDR1 and CDR2: SGHRS and YFSETQ. The CDR3 is 18 amino acids. V was pared by 0 bases and J by 5 bases, with 10 bases of the junction left unmatched. CDR3 in DNA: TGCGCCAGCAGCTTGGCCCTTTCTAGCGGGAGATTGACCGGGGAGCTGTTTTTT. Protein sequence: CASSLALSSGRLTGELFF.

The CDR3 sequence: CASTNRGRGNQPQHF. CDR3 coding DNA: TGTGCCAGTACTAACAGGGGTCGGGGCAATCAGCCCCAGCATTTT. V usage is TRBV19 and J usage is TRBJ1-5, with TRBD1 identical over 7 bases. The ends lost 7 bases at V and 2 bases at J; junction bases unmatched: 8. This CDR3 spans 15 amino acids. In germline, CDR1 is LNHDA, CDR2 SQIVND (reference sequence).

The chain joins TRBV5-1 to TRBJ1-2, with D possibly being TRBD1 (5 bases). Trimming cost V 3 bases and J 7 bases, with 13 bases left between them. The germline V gene encodes CDR1 SGHRS and CDR2 YFSETQ. The CDR3 covers 13 residues. The CDR3 loop reads CASSSDQGGGYTF. The CDR3 nucleotides are TGCGCCAGCAGCTCGGACCAGGGAGGTGGCTACACCTTC.

This rearrangement joins TRBV3-1 (or the pseudogene TRBV3-2) to TRBJ1-2; D not resolved. CDR1 is LGHDT and CDR2 is YNNKEL in the germline V gene (reference sequence). This CDR3 comprises 15 residues. Trimming left V 1 base short and J 4 bases short, with 13 bases between. The CDR3 here is CASSQGFDIPYGYTF. The DNA for the CDR3 is TGTGCCAGCAGCCAAGGATTCGACATTCCCTATGGCTACACCTTC.

The J gene is TRBJ1-2, the V gene TRBV18; tentative D call: TRBD1 (5 bases). The ends were cut back, 0 bases at V and 5 bases at J, with 7 bases in the middle. CDR3 size: 13 residues. Germline V gene sequence: CDR1 KGHSH, CDR2 LQKENI. The CDR3 is CASSPPTDYGYTF. CDR3 DNA: TGTGCCAGCTCACCACCGACAGATTATGGCTACACCTTC.

The chain has TRBV13 and TRBJ1-6, with D perhaps matching TRBD1 (6 bases). The CDR3 extends over 15 amino acids. Germline V gene lookup returns CDR1 PRHDT and CDR2 FYEKMQ (reference sequence). The V end lost 3 bases, the J end lost 7 bases, and 13 bases lay between the germline ends. Here the CDR3 reads CASSFNRALNSPLHF. CDR3 in DNA: TGTGCCAGCAGCTTCAACAGGGCACTAAATTCACCCCTCCACTTT.

This chain uses TRBV19 with TRBJ2-1; D perhaps matches TRBD2 (5 bases). The ends were cut back, 2 bases at V and 0 bases at J, with 8 bases in the middle. This CDR3 has 15 residues. Germline loops: CDR1 LNHDA, CDR2 SQIVND (reference sequence). The CDR3 region is CASSITGNSYNEQFF. The CDR3 DNA follows: TGTGCCAGTAGTATAACGGGGAACTCCTACAATGAGCAGTTCTTC.

The chain recombines TRBV18 with TRBJ2-2; D remains unclear. The CDR3 totals 16 residues. The V end was cut by 3 bases, the J end by 0 bases, with 11 bases between. Germline loops: CDR1 KGHSH, CDR2 LQKENI. Here the CDR3 reads CASSPWVSANTGELFF. CDR3 sequence (DNA): TGTGCCAGCTCACCCTGGGTGAGCGCGAACACCGGGGAGCTGTTTTTT.

This chain joins TRBV5-6 and TRBJ1-2, with D possibly matching TRBD1 (6 bases). Germline loops: CDR1 SGHDT, CDR2 YYEEEE. The CDR3 runs 15 residues. V was clipped by 3 bases and J by 0 bases, with 12 bases between them. The CDR3 spells CASSSAGTSNYGYTF. CDR3 nucleotides: TGTGCCAGCAGCTCAGCCGGGACATCTAACTATGGCTACACCTTC.

V is TRBV11-2 and J is TRBJ1-2; TRBD1 matches at 8 bases. CDR1 SGHAT and CDR2 FQNNGV come from the germline V gene. The trim removed 3 bases at V and 8 bases at J, leaving 8 bases unmatched. The length of the CDR3 is 14 residues. The CDR3 bases are TGTGCCAGCAGCTTTGGCCCCACAGGGGGAGGCTACACCTTC. It yields the protein CASSFGPTGGGYTF.

This clone was picked up a small number of times. The chain combines TRBV4-2 with TRBJ1-1; 7 bases map to TRBD1. The CDR3 consists of 17 residues. CDR1 and CDR2 (germline): LGHNA, YNFKEQ. V gave up 0 bases and J gave up 0 bases; unmatched junction bases: 7. CDR3 residues: CASSQDGGGQLNTEAFF. CDR3 sequence (DNA): TGTGCCAGCAGCCAAGATGGTGGGGGACAGTTGAACACTGAAGCTTTCTTT.

This clone was counted once. This chain uses TRBV3-1 (or the pseudogene TRBV3-2) with TRBJ2-2; 11 bases line up with TRBD2. With V trimmed by 4 bases and J by 6 bases, 10 bases remained unmatched. CDR3 length: 17 residues. Germline assignment: CDR1 LGHDT and CDR2 YNNKEL (reference sequence). CDR3 protein: CASSLSGPSGGSGELFF. CDR3 DNA: TGTGCCAGCAGCCTTTCCGGCCCTAGCGGGGGGTCCGGGGAGCTGTTTTTT.

The V call is TRBV18, the J call TRBJ2-2; D not resolved. Germline V gene sequence: CDR1 KGHSH, CDR2 LQKENI. The germline V and J ends were trimmed by 2 bases and 1 base, with 8 bases remaining between them. The CDR3 is 15 amino acids. CDR3 sequence (DNA): TGTGCCAGCTCACCAAGGCAGGTGAACACCGGGGAGCTGTTTTTT. Translating it yields CASSPRQVNTGELFF.

This sequence joins TRBV7-2 and TRBJ2-3; TRBD2 agrees at 12 bases. The CDR3 has 18 residues. The V gene's germline CDR1 is SGHTA and CDR2 FQGNSA. The ends lost 1 base at V and 3 bases at J; junction bases unmatched: 8. The CDR3 spells CASSLVGPSGGATDTQYF. DNA for the CDR3: TGTGCCAGCAGCTTAGTTGGGCCTAGCGGGGGGGCAACAGATACGCAGTATTTT.

This clone showed up just a few times. The chain employs TRBV9 and TRBJ2-3; 9 bases align to TRBD2. The CDR3 contains 15 residues. V lost 3 bases, J lost 5 bases, and 7 bases stayed unmatched. Per the germline V gene, CDR1 is SGDLS and CDR2 is YYNGEE. Here the CDR3 reads CASSAWGSGGDTQYF. DNA of the CDR3: TGTGCCAGCAGCGCGTGGGGTAGCGGGGGAGATACGCAGTATTTT.

The gene calls are TRBV19 and TRBJ1-5; D not certain. Trimming shortened V by 3 bases and J by 0 bases, and 9 bases separated the two germline ends. This CDR3 region has 15 residues. Germline V gene sequence: CDR1 LNHDA, CDR2 SQIVND (reference sequence). The CDR3 loop is CASSITSRSNQPQHF. DNA of the CDR3: TGTGCCAGTAGTATCACTTCGCGTAGCAATCAGCCCCAGCATTTT.

This chain links TRBV19 with TRBJ1-1; D is possibly TRBD1 (6 bases). Germline loops: CDR1 LNHDA, CDR2 SQIVND (reference sequence). The CDR3 sequence is 15 residues long. The V and J ends lost 10 bases and 5 bases respectively, with 23 bases between them. The CDR3 nucleotides are TGTGCCACCCAACGATATGTGGACAGATCTACTGAAGCTTTCTTT. This translates into CATQRYVDRSTEAFF.

V is TRBV6-2 or TRBV6-3 and J is TRBJ1-2, with D maybe TRBD1 (6 bases). Germline values: CDR1 MNHEY, CDR2 SVGEGT. V was trimmed by 2 bases and J by 3 bases, leaving 10 bases between them. The CDR3 is made up of 14 amino acids. The CDR3 loop is CASSYRDNHYGYTF. For the CDR3, the DNA is TGTGCCAGCAGTTACCGGGACAATCACTATGGCTACACCTTC.

This chain uses TRBV3-1 (or the pseudogene TRBV3-2) with TRBJ2-7, with 12 bases aligning to TRBD2. J lost 6 bases, V lost 3 bases, and 6 bases had no gene match. From germline, CDR1 is LGHDT and CDR2 YNNKEL (reference sequence). The CDR3 is 15 amino acids. The CDR3 DNA sequence: TGTGCCAGCAGCCACCTAGCGGGAGGGCCGGGCGAGCAGTACTTC. Translation: CASSHLAGGPGEQYF.

The rearrangement links TRBV5-4 to TRBJ2-2; 8 bases are a match to TRBD2. The germline V gene encodes CDR1 SGHNT and CDR2 YYREEE (reference sequence). The CDR3 contains 17 residues. J gave up 4 bases and V 5 bases, and 13 bases lay outside the gene matches. Here the CDR3 reads CASSNSLAGRVTGELFF. The CDR3 DNA is TGTGCCAGCAGTAACTCTTTAGCGGGGAGGGTCACCGGGGAGCTGTTTTTT.

This clone was recorded only once. V gene TRBV5-6 combines with J gene TRBJ2-7; D not certain. V was clipped by 3 bases and J by 3 bases, with 4 bases between them. The CDR3 length is 11 residues. CDR1 is SGHDT, CDR2 YYEEEE, per germline. CDR3 sequence: CASSSIYEQYF. Written as DNA, the CDR3 is TGTGCCAGCAGCTCCATCTACGAGCAGTACTTC.

This chain uses TRBV12-3 or TRBV12-4 with TRBJ1-3; D not resolved. The CDR3 loop spans 12 amino acids. V was pared by 5 bases and J by 4 bases, with 6 bases between. As DNA, the CDR3 is TGTGCCAGCAGTGACTTAGGAAACACCATATATTTT. Protein: CASSDLGNTIYF.

This clone has only a few counts. The chain couples TRBV11-3 to TRBJ1-1; D call uncertain. Germline V gene sequence: CDR1 SGHNT, CDR2 YENEEA. Trimming shortened V by 5 bases and J by 3 bases, and 10 bases separated the two germline ends. This CDR3 is 13 amino acids long. DNA of the CDR3: TGTGCCAGCAGCCCGTCCGGGTACACTGAAGCTTTCTTT. The encoded protein is CASSPSGYTEAFF.

The rearrangement uses TRBV7-3 and TRBJ2-7; weak D call: TRBD1 (6 bases). The CDR3 extends over 15 amino acids. The V gene's germline CDR1 is SGHTA and CDR2 FQGTGA. The V end lost 2 bases, the J end lost 2 bases, and 13 bases lay between the germline ends. In DNA, the CDR3 is TGTGCCAGCAGCTTATCGGGGCAGGGGACCTACGAGCAGTACTTC. As protein: CASSLSGQGTYEQYF.